The entry below gives a single TCR beta chain sequence along with its context. What this receptor recognizes is not known. Qualities for individual bases were not recorded, and no much larger clone is one base off. The record originates from a study of T cells in Graves' hyperthyroidism and ophthalmopathy (dated by TCRdb to about 2019). For context, the study as a whole: Peripheral blood was collected at initial diagnosis, before any treatment. For training and testing, the 100 or so patients in the discovery cohort were randomly divided in a 7:3 ratio. Whether ophthalmopathy could be predicted prospectively was tested in an independent validation cohort made up of 18 hyperthyroidism patients plus 17 patients who later progressed to ophthalmopathy. The paper reports TCR Vbeta CDR3 sequencing of about 140 peripheral blood samples: fewer than 50 ophthalmopathy, roughly 80 hyperthyroidism and 17 progressor patients. To identify distinguishing TCR V-J signatures, a discovery cohort of roughly 100 patients was used, comprising some 45 with Graves' ophthalmopathy and around 57 with stable Graves' hyperthyroidism. In addition, the study compared T-cell repertoires in thyroid tissue and in blood from six Graves' hyperthyroidism patients. After blood sampling, hyperthyroidism patients were treated with methimazole at a starting dose of 30 mg daily, and ophthalmopathy patients were treated with high-dose intravenous methylprednisolone. Overall results and qualifications from the work: Sample size was not statistically predetermined, and blinding of investigators to group allocation was not performed. A 13 V-J signature model separated ophthalmopathy from stable hyperthyroidism, with 87.88% sensitivity and 81% to 83% specificity in cross-validation and 80%/75% in testing. During validation, the model predicted progression to ophthalmopathy a median of approximately 7 months ahead of onset, with around 65% sensitivity and 72.22% specificity. Most expanded thyroid clonotypes (frequency above 0.001) were also detected in blood, suggesting blood repertoires may reflect thyroid immune responses.

The CDR3 holds 14 amino acids from the cysteine to the phenylalanine. Of all the DNA, just the CDR3 is kept, 42 bases in frame from base 1. CDR1 and CDR2, per the germline V gene (reference sequence), are LGHDT and YNNKEL. Trimming at the junction amounts to 2 bases on V and 2 bases on J, and the germline ends lie 7 bases apart. The TCR beta CDR3 regions were amplified from RNA transcripts. The first round of RT-PCR for the TCR CDR3 was performed with the HTBI primer set and the Qiagen OneStep RT-PCR kit. A second multiplex PCR round built the libraries, followed by size selection and purification. Libraries were sequenced paired-end with 100 bp reads on an Illumina HiSeq2000. In the original analysis: SOAPnuke was used to process the raw data, throwing out any read that contained adapters or uncalled bases, had a mean Phred below 15, or lacked an exact constant-primer or identifier match. COPE v1.2.5 was used to merge the high-quality paired reads, and each unique nucleotide sequence was defined as a clonotype. MiTCR v1.1 was used to align the clonotypes against IMGT TRBV, TRBD and TRBJ reference segments. Analysis was restricted to V-J combinations with a frequency above 0.0001, which covered 99.2% of repertoires. The TCS score was defined as F50 (clonal expansion) divided by E x V (chaos), with BLOSUM62-based TCRdist calculated between CDR3 peptides within each V-J. Welch's t-statistics and random forest reduced 514 V-J features to about 12, which were used in a naive Bayes classifier (R e1071). The similarity between thyroid and blood repertoires was quantified using the Morisita-Horn index. TCRdb took the public reads, trimmed them with fastp at Q25, ran MiXCR for clone calling and kept in-frame beta chains. Entries are consolidated by CDR3 protein sequence, retaining the most common genes and DNA. The V and J calls and clone size come from TCRdb's table, not from the authors' own analysis. Across this sample there are around 700,000 distinct CDR3 sequences, with approximately 36% seen only once. Together, the top ten hold roughly 30% of the sample.

Stable Graves' hyperthyroidism was defined as the absence of progression to ophthalmopathy over 18 months of follow-up. Hyperthyroidism patients were aged 18 to 65 years and newly diagnosed, with disease duration of less than 2 months. Patients with uncontrolled infections, other autoimmune diseases, pregnancy or lactation were excluded. Diagnoses were established on the basis of clinical symptoms, serum thyroxine and TRAb, thyroid ultrasound, and orbital computed tomography. PBMCs were isolated from roughly 10 ml of fresh peripheral blood by Ficoll-Paque density gradient centrifugation. Trizol reagent was used to extract total RNA, and RNA quality was then checked on an Agilent 2100 Bioanalyzer.

The chain employs TRBV3-1 and TRBJ1-3; the best D guess is TRBD1, with 5 bases matching. The sequence was obtained from a woman in her 40s with Graves' hyperthyroidism. Sequenced: blood. The bases are TGTGCCAGCAGCCAAAGGGGTACTGGAAACACCATATATTTT. The encoded protein is CASSQRGTGNTIYF.